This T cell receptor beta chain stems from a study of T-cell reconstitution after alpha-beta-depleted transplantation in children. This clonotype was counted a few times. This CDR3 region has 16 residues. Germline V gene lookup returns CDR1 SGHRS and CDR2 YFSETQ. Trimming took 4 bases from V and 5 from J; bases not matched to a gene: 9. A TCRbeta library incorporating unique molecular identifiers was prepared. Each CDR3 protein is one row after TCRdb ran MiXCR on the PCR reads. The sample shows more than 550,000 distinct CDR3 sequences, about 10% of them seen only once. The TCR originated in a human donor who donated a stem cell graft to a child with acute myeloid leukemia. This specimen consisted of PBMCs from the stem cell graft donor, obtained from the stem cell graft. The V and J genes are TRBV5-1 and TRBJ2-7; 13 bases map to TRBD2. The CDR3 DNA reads TGCGCCAGCAGCAGAGAGGGACTAGCGGGATGGGACGAGCAGTACTTC. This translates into CASSREGLAGWDEQYF.